The entry below gives a single T cell receptor (beta chain) sequence along with its context. This entry comes from a study of blood T cell repertoires in COVID-19. At the level of the study: The cDNA or gDNA used as material had been derived from T cells, B-cell-depleted T cells, or PBMCs.

Authors' methods: The assay estimated nucleated cells by amplifying reference gene primers. Here immunoSEQ multiplex PCR was the method, and the copy in TCRdb shows in-frame clones only, minus some. V, J and clone size are those of that table, while D and trimming were read from the DNA. Of over 85,000 clones in the sample, 85% to 90% were seen once. Trimming cost V 0 bases and J 4 bases, with 6 bases left between them. The germline gives CDR1 GTSNPN, CDR2 SVGIG (reference sequence). The CDR3 sequence is 12 residues long. The sample taken for sequencing was peripheral blood. The sequence was collected from a man aged 35 to 55 with acute or convalescent COVID-19. The chain joins TRBV30 to TRBJ2-5, with unresolved D. This chain's CDR3 is CAWSVLGETQYF. CDR3 nucleotides: TGTGCCTGGAGTGTACTCGGAGAGACCCAGTACTTC. Full variable domain (outside the CDR3, taken from reference TRBV30 and TRBJ2-5): SQTIHQWPATLVQPVGSPLSLECTVEGTSNPNLYWYRQAAGRGLQLLFYSVGIGQISSEVPQNLSASRPQDRQFILSSKKLLLSDSGFYLCAWSVLGETQYFGPGTRLLVL.